This T cell receptor (beta chain) was identified during a study of regulatory T cells in long-lasting Graves disease. Time point indicated: newly diagnosed GD, antithyroid drugs for less than 3 months. PBMC-derived RNA was used for the TCR library. American Thyroid Association guidelines defined Graves' disease diagnosis. TCR beta libraries were built with iRepertoire HTBI primers and Arm-PCR of CDR3 regions. TCRdb processed the multiplex PCR reads anew with MiXCR; each CDR3 protein has one entry. The data show approximately 210,000 distinct CDR3 sequences, with around 17% seen just once and roughly a fifth held by the top ten. General observations from the study: The number of shared public clonotypes was higher in persistent patients (under 3,000) than new patients (966). Under persistent disease, TRBV28, TRBJ1-2 and TRBJ2-5 were used preferentially.

With V trimmed by 8 bases and J by 1 base, 6 bases remained unmatched. The CDR3 sequence is 14 residues long. As regards this clonotype: Its antigen is as yet unknown.

This specimen consisted of peripheral blood mononuclear cells (PBMCs), obtained at new diagnosis, from a patient treated with antithyroid drugs. The receptor was derived from a female donor with Graves disease. The chain has TRBV12-3 or TRBV12-4 and TRBJ2-7, with TRBD2 identical over 9 bases. The CDR3 DNA reads as TGTGCCAGCTCACGCGGGGGGGTTTCCTACGAGCAGTACTTC. Amino acid sequence: CASSRGGVSYEQYF.